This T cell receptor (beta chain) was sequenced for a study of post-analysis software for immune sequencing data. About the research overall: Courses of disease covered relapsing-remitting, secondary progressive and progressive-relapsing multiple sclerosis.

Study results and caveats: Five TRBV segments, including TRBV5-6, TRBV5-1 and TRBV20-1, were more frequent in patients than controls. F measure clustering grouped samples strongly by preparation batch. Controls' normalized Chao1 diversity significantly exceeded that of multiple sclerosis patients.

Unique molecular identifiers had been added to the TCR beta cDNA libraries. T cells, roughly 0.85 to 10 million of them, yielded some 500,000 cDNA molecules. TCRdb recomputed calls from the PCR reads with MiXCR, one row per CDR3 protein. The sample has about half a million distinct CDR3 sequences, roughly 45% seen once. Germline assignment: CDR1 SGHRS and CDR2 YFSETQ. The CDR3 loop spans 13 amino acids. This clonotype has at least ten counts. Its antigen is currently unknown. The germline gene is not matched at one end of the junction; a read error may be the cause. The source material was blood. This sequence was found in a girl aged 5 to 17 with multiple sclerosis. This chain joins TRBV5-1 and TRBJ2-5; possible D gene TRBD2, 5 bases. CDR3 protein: CASSLGVGETQYF. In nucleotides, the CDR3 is TGTGCCAGCAGTTTGGGAGTCGGGGAGACCCAGTACTTC.